The clone carrying this T cell receptor (beta chain) was detected a few times. Its antigen is as yet unknown. The read terminates 3 residues before the CDR3 end, so the remaining end is supplied by the germline J gene. Heparinized whole blood, about 5 to 8.5 ml, came from each donor. The data are from a study of T cell clonality in common variable immunodeficiency. Using immunoSEQ multiplex PCR, the repertoire was profiled, and TCRdb retains in-frame clones only, with some absent. The sample yields roughly 30,000 clones, without any singletons. CDR1 is MNHEY, CDR2 SVGEGT, per germline. The length of the CDR3 is 12 residues. V lost 5 bases, J lost 0 bases, and 3 bases lay in between. Findings and limits, study-wide: Common variable immunodeficiency TCR beta sequences reportedly had fewer deletions and N-nucleotide insertions. TCRbeta clonality was increased in CVID versus healthy controls.

Sequencing was carried out using peripheral blood mononuclear cells. The clonotype originates from a human donor with common variable immunodeficiency. V and J are TRBV6-2 or TRBV6-3 and TRBJ2-3, with D unresolved. CDR3 loop: CASSPSTDTQYF. The sequenced part of the CDR3 DNA is TGTGCCAGCAGTCCTAGCACAGATACG.